These 32 T cell receptor beta chains originate from one sample sequenced in a study of regulatory T cells in long-lasting Graves disease. The TCR beta library used iRepertoire HTBI primers with Arm-PCR amplification of CDR3. TCRdb re-derived calls from the multiplex PCR reads in MiXCR, one entry per CDR3 protein. The sample comprises 350,000 to 500,000 distinct CDR3 sequences, roughly 15% of which are singletons, and 23% rests with the top ten. Time point specified: newly diagnosed GD, antithyroid drugs for less than 3 months. TCR sequences were obtained from RNA taken from PBMCs. These same data were also listed under a study on T cells in Graves' hyperthyroidism and ophthalmopathy.

Sequencing used peripheral blood mononuclear cells (PBMCs), obtained at new diagnosis, from a patient treated with antithyroid drugs. These receptors were obtained from a woman younger than 35 with Graves disease.

This clonotype was counted only a few times. V gene TRBV4-1 combines with J gene TRBJ1-6, with D hard to call. CDR1 and CDR2 from the germline V gene are MGHRA and YSYEKL. CDR3 length equals 16 residues. The V and J ends lost 1 base and 7 bases respectively, with 14 bases between them. CDR3 amino acids: CASSQVSLQANSPLHF. The CDR3 nucleotides read TGCGCCAGCAGCCAAGTTTCTCTGCAGGCGAATTCACCCCTCCACTTT.

This clonotype was recorded at least ten times. The rearrangement uses TRBV20-1 and TRBJ2-1, with 10 bases identical to TRBD2. Trimming removed 5 bases from V and 7 bases from J; junction bases left unmatched: 2. CDR1 and CDR2 from the germline V gene are DFQATT and SNEGSKA (reference sequence). The CDR3 is 12 residues long. The CDR3, as DNA: TGCAGTGCTGAGCGGGAGGGTAATGAGCAGTTCTTC. It yields the protein CSAEREGNEQFF.

This clonotype turned up a few times. V and J are TRBV4-1 and TRBJ2-7; D possibly matches TRBD1 or TRBD2 (6 bases each). From germline, CDR1 is MGHRA and CDR2 YSYEKL. V was trimmed by 0 bases and J by 4 bases, leaving 13 bases between them. The CDR3 contains 15 residues. This CDR3 reads CASSQDAGEVYEQYF. CDR3 coding DNA: TGCGCCAGCAGCCAAGATGCAGGGGAGGTTTACGAGCAGTACTTC.

This clonotype was observed a handful of times. The CDR3 does not end in the conserved phenylalanine or tryptophan, so this is likely a read error. The DNA is omitted, as the CDR3 cannot be located on it reliably, and the CDR3 follows TCRdb's listing. The chain links TRBV20-1 to TRBJ2-4; the table gives TRBD1 as D, unverified against the DNA. Both ends counted, the CDR3 spans 12 residues. CDR1 DFQATT and CDR2 SNEGSKA come from the germline V gene (reference sequence). The CDR3 spells CSARHHRDTPPI.

At least ten counts were recorded for this clonotype. The rearrangement links TRBV28 to TRBJ2-2; D is uncertain. V was pared by 6 bases and J by 0 bases, with 17 bases between. The CDR3 sequence is 17 residues long. Germline V gene lookup returns CDR1 MDHEN and CDR2 SYDVKM. The CDR3 sequence: CASRLDPTLSNTGELFF. The CDR3 DNA reads TGTGCCAGCAGACTCGACCCCACCCTTTCGAACACCGGGGAGCTGTTTTTT.

About this clonotype: A much more abundant neighbour one base away suggests this may be a read error. The V and J genes are TRBV5-1 and TRBJ2-7; 10 bases map to TRBD2. The CDR3 is made up of 16 amino acids. The germline V gene encodes CDR1 SGHRS and CDR2 YFSETQ. The CDR3 nucleotides are TGTGCCAGCAGCGCCGAACTAGCGGGACGATACAATGAGCAGTACTTC. It encodes CASSAELAGRYNEQYF.

Regarding this clonotype: A far larger clone is one base from this, pointing to a likely read error. V is TRBV6-2 or TRBV6-3 and J is TRBJ2-5; D is uncertain. Germline loops: CDR1 MNHEY, CDR2 SVGEGT. V lost 0 bases, J lost 2 bases, and 4 bases lay in between. The CDR3 length is 13 residues. This CDR3 is CASSYSSQETQYF. DNA for the CDR3: TGTGCCAGCAGTTACTCCTCTCAAGAGACCCAGTACTTC.

Ten or more counts support this clonotype. The chain recombines TRBV5-1 with TRBJ2-1, with 10 positions matching TRBD2. The junction had 7 bases not matched to a gene; V was cut back by 4 bases and J by 3 bases. Germline loops: CDR1 SGHRS, CDR2 YFSETQ. The CDR3 covers 16 residues. CDR3 in DNA: TGCGCCAGCAGCCCTACCCTAGCGGGAGTCTACAATGAGCAGTTCTTC. Translating gives CASSPTLAGVYNEQFF.

This clonotype appeared many times. The chain recombines TRBV28 with TRBJ1-1; D is uncertain. Germline CDR1 and CDR2: MDHEN and SYDVKM. Trimming removed 5 bases at V and 8 bases at J, with 9 bases between. The CDR3 has 11 residues. The CDR3 DNA reads TGTGCCAGCAGTATTCCGACAGAAGCTTTCTTT. This translates into CASSIPTEAFF.

This clonotype turned up a few times. This chain uses TRBV30 with TRBJ2-2; D gene ambiguous. The CDR3 runs to 13 residues. Trimming stripped 0 bases from V and 5 bases from J, with 7 bases between. CDR1 is GTSNPN, CDR2 SVGIG, per germline (reference sequence). CDR3 DNA sequence: TGTGCCTGGAGTGTCAGGTTTACCGGGGAGCTGTTTTTT. It specifies CAWSVRFTGELFF.

This rearrangement joins TRBV12-3 or TRBV12-4 to TRBJ1-4, with no clear D. CDR3 length: 12 residues. V lost 3 bases, J lost 6 bases, and 5 bases lay in between. CDR3 in DNA: TGTGCCAGCAGTTTGGTTGATGAAAAACTGTTTTTT. Protein product: CASSLVDEKLFF.

The chain combines TRBV5-1 with TRBJ2-3; 13 bases match TRBD2. The CDR3 contains 14 residues. J was trimmed by 4 bases and V by 6 bases; bases with no gene match: 2. Germline assignment: CDR1 SGHRS and CDR2 YFSETQ. The CDR3 loop is CASNGLAGADTQYF. For the CDR3, the DNA is TGCGCCAGCAACGGACTAGCGGGAGCAGATACGCAGTATTTT.

This clonotype occurred many times. V is TRBV20-1 and J is TRBJ2-5, with D hard to call. V lost 3 bases and J 3 bases, leaving 8 bases between the germline ends. The CDR3 is 12 amino acids. Germline CDR1 reads DFQATT; CDR2 reads SNEGSKA (reference sequence). CDR3: CSARGREETQYF. The CDR3 DNA reads TGCAGTGCTAGGGGTAGGGAAGAGACCCAGTACTTC.

This clonotype was counted a few times. This chain joins TRBV9 and TRBJ2-1; the D is unclear. The CDR3 is 16 amino acids. CDR1 is SGDLS and CDR2 is YYNGEE in the germline V gene. The V end lost 0 bases, the J end lost 2 bases, and 12 bases lay between the germline ends. The CDR3: CASSVGVRVTYNEQFF. The CDR3 DNA sequence: TGTGCCAGCAGCGTAGGGGTAAGGGTCACCTACAATGAGCAGTTCTTC.

This clonotype was detected only a few times. J is TRBJ2-5 and V is TRBV6-2 or TRBV6-3; D ambiguous. V dropped 10 bases and J dropped 5 bases, with 26 bases sitting between them. This CDR3 region has 16 residues. CDR1 is MNHEY and CDR2 is SVGEGT in the germline V gene. The CDR3 DNA reads as TGTGCCACCCAGGAACCCGGCGACCCCGTCAGGGAGACCCAGTACTTC. Its translation is CATQEPGDPVRETQYF.

This clonotype has ten or more counts. The CDR3 protein is CASSPSGSNEQFF. The CDR3 nucleotides read TGTGCCAGCAGTCCTAGCGGGAGCAATGAGCAGTTCTTC. The chain combines TRBV2 with TRBJ2-1; TRBD2 matches 10 bases. The CDR3 is 13 residues long. The V and J ends lost 5 bases and 6 bases, in that order; junction bases with no gene match: 1. CDR1 and CDR2 from the germline V gene are SNHLY and FYNNEI. Complete variable domain (other parts from reference TRBV2 and TRBJ2-1): EPEVTQTPSHQVTQMGQEVILRCVPISNHLYFYWYRQILGQKVEFLVSFYNNEISEKSEIFDDQFSVERPDGSNFTLKIRSTKLEDSAMYFCASSPSGSNEQFFGPGTRLTVL.

The V gene is TRBV5-8, the J gene TRBJ1-3; D gene ambiguous. In germline, CDR1 is SGHTS, CDR2 YDEGEE. Trimming removed 3 bases at V and 1 base at J, with 14 bases between. CDR3 length equals 16 residues. CDR3 sequence (DNA): TGTGCCAGCAGCTGGACCGGGATTTTATCTGGAAACACCATATATTTT. Its protein is CASSWTGILSGNTIYF.

This clonotype was detected many times. The chain links TRBV28 to TRBJ1-5, with 9 positions matching TRBD1. Germline CDR1 reads MDHEN; CDR2 reads SYDVKM. CDR3 length equals 15 residues. J lost 2 bases, V lost 5 bases, and 4 bases had no gene match. This CDR3 is CASSDRGGGNQPQHF. The CDR3 DNA reads as TGTGCCAGCAGTGACAGGGGGGGGGGCAATCAGCCCCAGCATTTT.

The chain's CDR3 is CATSDPRTSGNEQFF. The CDR3 DNA follows: TGTGCCACCAGTGACCCCCGGACTAGCGGGAATGAGCAGTTCTTC. This chain uses TRBV24-1 with TRBJ2-1; 11 bases match TRBD2. CDR1 and CDR2 from the germline V gene are KGHDR and SFDVKD. Trimming cost V 4 bases and J 7 bases; bases outside gene matches: 5. The CDR3 extends over 15 amino acids.

In this sample, this clonotype turned up many times. V and J are TRBV11-2 and TRBJ2-1, with 7 bases aligning to TRBD2. V trimming: 5 bases; J trimming: 6 bases; junction bases outside the gene matches: 13. The germline gives CDR1 SGHAT, CDR2 FQNNGV. The CDR3 consists of 16 residues. Written as DNA, the CDR3 is TGTGCCAGCAGCCTAAGGGGTTACGCGGGAGTCAATGAGCAGTTCTTC. Protein product: CASSLRGYAGVNEQFF. The full variable domain, its missing parts supplied by reference TRBV11-2 and TRBJ2-1, is EAGVAQSPRYKIIEKRQSVAFWCNPISGHATLYWYQQILGQGPKLLIQFQNNGVVDDSQLPKDRFSAERLKGVDSTLKIQPAKLEDSAVYLCASSLRGYAGVNEQFFGPGTRLTVL.

The chain uses TRBV20-1 and TRBJ2-1; 7 nucleotides match TRBD1. CDR1 and CDR2 (germline): DFQATT, SNEGSKA (reference sequence). The V gene end was trimmed by 6 bases and the J gene end by 7 bases; junction bases not matched to a gene: 6. CDR3 length: 12 amino acids. CDR3 coding DNA: TGCAGTGCGGTACAGGGGACGAATGAGCAGTTCTTC. This sequence encodes CSAVQGTNEQFF.

The chain employs TRBV7-2 and TRBJ1-3; D perhaps matches TRBD1 (6 bases). From germline, CDR1 is SGHTA and CDR2 FQGNSA. V was cut by 1 base and J by 2 bases, with 9 bases left in between. CDR3 length: 15 residues. CDR3 nucleotides: TGTGCCAGCAGCTTAGAAGGGGGGGCTGGAAACACCATATATTTT. Residues: CASSLEGGAGNTIYF.

This clonotype was recorded many times. J is TRBJ2-7 and V is TRBV28, with 9 nucleotides matching TRBD1. The trim removed 4 bases at V and 1 base at J, leaving 8 bases unmatched. This CDR3 has 16 residues. In germline, CDR1 is MDHEN, CDR2 SYDVKM. CDR3 protein: CASSSERTGDSYEQYF. In DNA, the CDR3 is TGTGCCAGCAGTTCAGAACGGACAGGGGATTCCTACGAGCAGTACTTC. Full variable domain (rest looked up from reference TRBV28 and TRBJ2-7): DVKVTQSSRYLVKRTGEKVFLECVQDMDHENMFWYRQDPGLGLRLIYFSYDVKMKEKGDIPEGYSVSREKKERFSLILESASTNQTSMYLCASSSERTGDSYEQYFGPGTRLTVT.

This clonotype was seen a few times. V usage is TRBV7-8 and J usage is TRBJ2-1, with TRBD2 identical over 10 bases. CDR1 SGHVS and CDR2 FQNEAQ come from the germline V gene. Losses at the gene ends were 4 bases for V and 8 bases for J; bases not matched to a gene: 5. The length of the CDR3 is 14 residues. CDR3 nucleotide sequence: TGTGCCAGCAGCTCTCAGCGGGAGGGATATGAGCAGTTCTTC. As protein: CASSSQREGYEQFF. Full variable domain (missing parts from reference TRBV7-8 and TRBJ2-1): GAGVSQSPRYKVAKRGQDVALRCDPISGHVSLFWYQQALGQGPEFLTYFQNEAQLDKSGLPSDRFFAERPEGSVSTLKIQRTQQEDSAVYLCASSSQREGYEQFFGPGTRLTVL.

This clonotype came up a few times. Since a much larger clone is just one base distant, this may be a read error. The chain combines TRBV7-9 with TRBJ2-7; D uncertain. Between the trimmed V and J ends, which lost 5 bases and 3 bases, there was a span of 11 bases. CDR1 SEHNR and CDR2 FQNEAQ come from the germline V gene (reference sequence). The CDR3 sequence is 13 residues long. The CDR3 region has the DNA TGTGCCAGCAGCCTTGTCTACAGCTACGAGCAGTACTTC. Translated: CASSLVYSYEQYF.

This clonotype was counted ten times or more. The CDR3 sequence: CSVDGRAHEQFF. CDR3 sequence (DNA): TGCAGCGTTGACGGGAGGGCCCATGAGCAGTTCTTC. The V gene is TRBV29-1, the J gene TRBJ2-1, with 8 bases identical to TRBD2. CDR3 length equals 12 residues. After removal of 3 bases from V and 8 bases from J, the junction contained 3 bases not matched to a gene. Germline loops: CDR1 SQVTM, CDR2 ANQGSEA.

This clonotype was observed at least ten times. The genes are TRBV5-5 and TRBJ2-2, with 16 nucleotides matching TRBD2. V was clipped by 5 bases and J by 8 bases; unmatched bases: 9. The CDR3 is 17 residues long. The germline V gene encodes CDR1 SGHKS and CDR2 YYEKEE (reference sequence). CDR3 DNA sequence: TGTGCCAGCAGTAAAACCGGGACTAGCGGGAGGGGTGGGGAGCTGTTTTTT. It codes for CASSKTGTSGRGGELFF.

Worth noting for this clonotype: This may be a read error: a much more frequent sequence differs by one nucleotide. The chain's CDR3 is CASSARGPSSQPQHF. The CDR3 DNA reads as TGTGCCAGCAGTGCTCGGGGACCTAGCAGTCAGCCCCAGCATTTT. The chain recombines TRBV2 with TRBJ1-5, with D possibly being TRBD1 (5 bases). This CDR3 is 15 amino acids long. The germline gives CDR1 SNHLY, CDR2 FYNNEI.

This clonotype was detected many times. Written as DNA, the CDR3 is TGCAGCGTCGGGGAAGTTGACAGGGTCCACGAGCAGTACTTC. Its translation: CSVGEVDRVHEQYF. The rearrangement links TRBV29-1 to TRBJ2-7, with TRBD1 identical over 7 bases. J lost 5 bases, V lost 6 bases, and 13 bases had no gene match. In germline, CDR1 is SQVTM, CDR2 ANQGSEA. The CDR3 contains 14 residues.

The table lists this clonotype with a few counts. The chain carries TRBV5-1 and TRBJ2-2; 8 bases map to TRBD2. J was trimmed by 4 bases and V by 0 bases; bases with no gene match: 2. The germline V gene encodes CDR1 SGHRS and CDR2 YFSETQ. This CDR3 is built from 15 residues. The CDR3 bases are TGCGCCAGCAGCTTGGCCCGGGGGGGCACCGGGGAGCTGTTTTTT. This translates into CASSLARGGTGELFF.

The sample holds many counts of this clonotype. The chain couples TRBV12-3 or TRBV12-4 to TRBJ2-1, with 7 bases aligning to TRBD2. The length of the CDR3 is 16 residues. V was clipped by 5 bases and J by 7 bases; unmatched bases: 14. The CDR3 loop reads CASSPGGLTHNNEQFF. The CDR3 nucleotides read TGTGCCAGCAGTCCCGGGGGACTAACCCATAATAATGAGCAGTTCTTC.

The CDR3 sequence: CAWSVGGGGLTSSYGYTF. The CDR3, as DNA: TGTGCCTGGAGTGTAGGAGGGGGCGGACTCACTTCCTCCTATGGCTACACCTTC. This chain uses TRBV30 with TRBJ1-2, with TRBD1 matching over 7 bases. From germline, CDR1 is GTSNPN and CDR2 SVGIG (reference sequence). V shed 0 bases and J 4 bases; nucleotides not matched to a gene: 17. The CDR3 is made up of 18 amino acids. Filled out from reference TRBV30 and TRBJ1-2, the complete variable domain reads SQTIHQWPATLVQPVGSPLSLECTVEGTSNPNLYWYRQAAGRGLQLLFYSVGIGQISSEVPQNLSASRPQDRQFILSSKKLLLSDSGFYLCAWSVGGGGLTSSYGYTFGSGTRLTVV.